These 15 T cell receptor beta chains came from one sample sequenced in a study of blood T cell repertoires in COVID-19. The table came from immunoSEQ multiplex PCR; TCRdb's copy has only in-frame clones and leaves some out. In the table there are about 300,000 clones, about 83% of which are singletons. The sequenced sample consisted of peripheral blood. The source is a woman between 50 and 59 years old with acute or convalescent COVID-19.

The chain's CDR3 is CASSQRGDEAFF. The CDR3, as DNA: TGTGCCAGCAGTCAACGGGGGGATGAAGCTTTCTTT. This chain connects TRBV6-5 to TRBJ1-1; possible D gene TRBD1, 5 bases. CDR1 and CDR2 (germline): MNHEY, SVGAGI. CDR3 length equals 12 residues. Trimming cost V 5 bases and J 7 bases, with 11 bases left between them.

V is TRBV29-1 and J is TRBJ2-5; D is perhaps TRBD2 (6 bases). V was shortened by 6 bases and J by 2 bases, with 16 bases between the two germline ends. This CDR3 is built from 14 residues. Germline-derived CDR1 and CDR2 are SQVTM and ANQGSEA. The CDR3, as DNA: TGCAGCGTCTTCGATTTAGCGGAACAAGAGACCCAGTACTTC. Translated: CSVFDLAEQETQYF.

This clone showed up just once. The chain combines TRBV5-6 with TRBJ1-6, with D unresolved. Germline CDR1 reads SGHDT; CDR2 reads YYEEEE. The V end lost 0 bases, the J end lost 7 bases, and 14 bases lay between the germline ends. The CDR3 length is 16 residues. The CDR3 loop reads CASSLVPGQANSPLHF. The CDR3 coding sequence is TGTGCCAGCAGCTTGGTACCTGGGCAGGCCAATTCACCCCTCCACTTT.

The V gene is TRBV6-4, the J gene TRBJ2-1, with TRBD2 matching 9 bases. The trim removed 5 bases at V and 0 bases at J, leaving 5 bases unmatched. The CDR3 totals 16 residues. Germline V gene lookup returns CDR1 MRHNA and CDR2 SNTAGT. In nucleotides, the CDR3 is TGTGCCAGCAGTAACAGCGGGAGGAGCTCCTACAATGAGCAGTTCTTC. Translation gives CASSNSGRSSYNEQFF.

CDR3 DNA: TGTGCCAGCAGCGACGACAGGGAAGAAGCTTTCTTT. Its translation: CASSDDREEAFF. The chain recombines TRBV2 with TRBJ1-1; 7 nucleotides agree with TRBD1. This CDR3 contains 12 residues. With 6 bases clipped from V and 8 bases from J, the junction kept 6 bases outside the gene matches. In germline, CDR1 is SNHLY, CDR2 FYNNEI.

The chain joins TRBV6-2 or TRBV6-3 to TRBJ1-1; 7 nucleotides align to TRBD1. V lost 2 bases, J lost 3 bases, and 3 bases stayed unmatched. Germline V CDR1 and CDR2: MNHEY, SVGEGT. The CDR3 consists of 14 residues. DNA of the CDR3: TGTGCCAGCAGTTACCTACAGGGGCACACTGAAGCTTTCTTT. Translation: CASSYLQGHTEAFF.

This sequence joins TRBV10-3 and TRBJ2-5; D is uncertain. CDR3 length equals 11 residues. Trimming cost V 5 bases and J 3 bases, with 4 bases left between them. Germline V gene sequence: CDR1 ENHRY, CDR2 SYGVKD. CDR3 sequence: CAISFEETQYF. CDR3 nucleotide sequence: TGTGCCATCAGTTTCGAAGAGACCCAGTACTTC.

The chain is built from TRBV7-2 and TRBJ2-3; no clear D gene. V shed 1 base and J shed 5 bases, with 7 bases lying between them. Germline assignment: CDR1 SGHTA and CDR2 FQGNSA. The CDR3 runs 13 residues. The CDR3 nucleotides read TGTGCCAGCAGCTTAGGGTCCGGAGATACGCAGTATTTT. Translating it yields CASSLGSGDTQYF. The whole variable domain, remainder taken from reference TRBV7-2 and TRBJ2-3, is GAGVSQSPSNKVTEKGKDVELRCDPISGHTALYWYRQSLGQGLEFLIYFQGNSAPDKSGLPSDRFSAERTGGSVSTLTIQRTQQEDSAVYLCASSLGSGDTQYFGPGTRLTVL.

The table lists this clone with a count of one. This rearrangement joins TRBV18 to TRBJ1-4, with 8 nucleotides matching TRBD1. The CDR3 consists of 13 residues. The V gene's germline CDR1 is KGHSH and CDR2 LQKENI. V trimming: 3 bases; J trimming: 8 bases; junction bases outside the gene matches: 2. As DNA, the CDR3 is TGTGCCAGCTCACCTCGGACAGGGGAAAAACTGTTTTTT. This sequence encodes CASSPRTGEKLFF.

The chain uses TRBV4-2 and TRBJ2-7; D is undetermined. Trimming removed 1 base from V and 1 base from J, with 5 bases in between. CDR3 length equals 13 residues. Germline loops: CDR1 LGHNA, CDR2 YNFKEQ. CDR3 region: CASSQGLSYEQYF. CDR3 nucleotides: TGTGCCAGCAGCCAAGGTCTATCCTACGAGCAGTACTTC.

The chain links TRBV25-1 to TRBJ1-1, with D possibly matching TRBD1 (5 bases). The CDR3 runs 17 residues. CDR1 is MGHDK and CDR2 is SYGVNS in the germline V gene. Deletions cut 3 bases from V and 0 bases from J, with 17 bases between. CDR3 amino acids: CASSDDQGSGMNTEAFF. As DNA, the CDR3 is TGTGCCAGCAGTGACGACCAGGGTAGCGGAATGAACACTGAAGCTTTCTTT.

The chain carries TRBV5-1 and TRBJ2-5; D is perhaps TRBD1 (6 bases). V lost 3 bases, J lost 1 base, and 16 bases lay in between. Per germline, CDR1 SGHRS and CDR2 YFSETQ. The CDR3 is 16 amino acids. The CDR3 DNA reads TGCGCCAGCAGCTCGAACAGGGACGAAGGCCAAGAGACCCAGTACTTC. It translates to CASSSNRDEGQETQYF.

J is TRBJ1-2 and V is TRBV5-4; D remains ambiguous. Between the trimmed V and J ends, which lost 0 bases and 8 bases, there was a span of 11 bases. CDR3 length equals 13 residues. Germline values: CDR1 SGHNT, CDR2 YYREEE (reference sequence). Written as DNA, the CDR3 is TGTGCCAGCAGCTTGGAATCTCTCGGGGGCTACACCTTC. It is translated as CASSLESLGGYTF. Combining the CDR3 with reference TRBV5-4 and TRBJ1-2 gives the whole variable domain ETGVTQSPTHLIKTRGQQVTLRCSSQSGHNTVSWYQQALGQGPQFIFQYYREEENGRGNFPPRFSGLQFPNYSSELNVNALELDDSALYLCASSLESLGGYTFGSGTRLTVV.

This chain joins TRBV7-2 and TRBJ2-7; possible D gene TRBD1, 6 bases. The CDR3 has 14 amino acids. V gave up 1 base and J gave up 3 bases, with 10 bases separating them. CDR1 SGHTA and CDR2 FQGNSA come from the germline V gene. CDR3 amino acids: CASSLVGADYEQYF. CDR3 DNA sequence: TGTGCCAGCAGCTTAGTGGGGGCAGACTACGAGCAGTACTTC.

The gene calls are TRBV10-3 and TRBJ2-7; 10 bases agree with TRBD2. The CDR3 length is 19 residues. Germline V lookup: CDR1 ENHRY, CDR2 SYGVKD. V dropped 4 bases and J dropped 1; count of bases not matched to a gene: 16. The CDR3: CAISASSGSPSGNSYEQYF. The CDR3 nucleotides are TGTGCCATCAGTGCATCTAGCGGGAGCCCTTCGGGTAATTCCTACGAGCAGTACTTC.